Following are 2 T cell receptor beta chains from one sample sequenced in a study of somatic mutations in cytotoxic T cells in rheumatoid arthritis. Some clones are missing from TCRdb's copy, which holds only in-frame ones; the method was immunoSEQ multiplex PCR. The sample yields around 20,000 clones, about 70% seen once. The source material was CD8+ T cells sorted from blood. All receptors come from an adult with rheumatoid arthritis.

The chain combines TRBV9 with TRBJ1-2; no clear D. CDR3 length: 12 residues. Trimming pared 0 bases from V and 6 bases from J, leaving 6 bases between. Germline V gene sequence: CDR1 SGDLS, CDR2 YYNGEE. The CDR3 loop is CASSVAVDGYTF. The CDR3 DNA follows: TGTGCCAGCAGCGTAGCGGTGGATGGCTACACCTTC.

This chain links TRBV5-8 with TRBJ2-2; no firm D call. V was cut by 0 bases and J by 2 bases, with 5 bases left in between. Per the germline V gene, CDR1 is SGHTS and CDR2 is YDEGEE. This CDR3 is 14 amino acids long. Here the CDR3 reads CASSLEQNTGELFF. The CDR3 DNA reads TGTGCCAGCAGCTTGGAACAAAACACCGGGGAGCTGTTTTTT.